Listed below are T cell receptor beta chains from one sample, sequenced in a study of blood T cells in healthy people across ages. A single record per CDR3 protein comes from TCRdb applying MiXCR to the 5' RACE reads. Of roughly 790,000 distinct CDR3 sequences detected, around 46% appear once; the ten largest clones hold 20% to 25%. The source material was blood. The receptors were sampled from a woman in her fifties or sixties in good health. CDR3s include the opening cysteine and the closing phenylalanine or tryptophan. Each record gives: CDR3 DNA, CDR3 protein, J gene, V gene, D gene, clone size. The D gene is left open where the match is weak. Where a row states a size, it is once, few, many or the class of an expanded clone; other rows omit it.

TGTGCCAGCAGCGCTTCCGCCAGGGGGCCGAGCGGCTACACCTTC,CASSASARGPSGYTF,TRBJ1-2,TRBV9,TRBD1,once
TGTGCCAGCAGGTCCGGGACAGGTGTGGAGACCCAGTACTTC,CASRSGTGVETQYF,TRBJ2-5,TRBV12-3/TRBV12-4,TRBD1,once
TGTGCCAGCAGGACGACAGGGATCACAGATACGCAGTATTTT,CASRTTGITDTQYF,TRBJ2-3,TRBV12-3/TRBV12-4,TRBD1,few
TGTGCCAGCAGCGGATTCCATGGTTTCGAATATACGCAGTATTTT,CASSGFHGFEYTQYF,TRBJ2-3,TRBV7-9,NA,few
TGTGCCAGCAGCCAAGGGCAACAGGGATTGGAGACCCAGTACTTC,CASSQGQQGLETQYF,TRBJ2-5,TRBV4-2,NA,few
TGTGCCATCAGCGGACTAGCGGGAGTCGGTGAGCAGTTCTTC,CAISGLAGVGEQFF,TRBJ2-1,TRBV10-3,TRBD2,NA
TGTGCCAGCAGTTACGTGCACGAGCAGTACTTC,CASSYVHEQYF,TRBJ2-7,TRBV6-2/TRBV6-3,NA,NA
TGTGCCATCACCGGACAGCAGACTGGCTACACCTTC,CAITGQQTGYTF,TRBJ1-2,TRBV10-3,NA,NA
TGCGCCAGCAGCTTGGGCGAGGGCCAGTACTTC,CASSLGEGQYF,TRBJ2-7,TRBV5-1,NA,NA
TGTGCCAGCAGTTTAAAGGCACTCTATGGCTACACCTTC,CASSLKALYGYTF,TRBJ1-2,TRBV28,NA,NA
TGTGCCAGCGCTCCCCGAGCGCACCCTAATGAAAAACTGTTTTTT,CASAPRAHPNEKLFF,TRBJ1-4,TRBV6-6,NA,NA
TGCAGTGCTTCGGACTCAAGGAAGGCCCAGTACTTC,CSASDSRKAQYF,TRBJ2-5,TRBV20-1,NA,NA
TGTGCCAGCAGCAAGAACCTGGGACTAGCGGGGGGTAAGACTAGCACAGATACGCAGTATTTT,CASSKNLGLAGGKTSTDTQYF,TRBJ2-3,TRBV12-3/TRBV12-4,TRBD2,few
TGCAGCGTTGAAATGACTAGCGGGAGGCCGCATGGGGGTGAGCAGTACTTC,CSVEMTSGRPHGGEQYF,TRBJ2-5,TRBV29-1,TRBD2,NA
TGCGCCAGCAGCTTGAGCGGGGGCTACAATGAGCAGTTCTTC,CASSLSGGYNEQFF,TRBJ2-1,TRBV5-1,TRBD2,many
TGTGCCAGCAGTCATGGGACTACCCAAGAGACCCAGTACTTC,CASSHGTTQETQYF,TRBJ2-5,TRBV6-6,TRBD2,NA
TGCAGTGCCAGGCACCGAAGAGCGGGCGAGCAGTACTTC,CSARHRRAGEQYF,TRBJ2-7,TRBV20-1,NA,NA
TGTGCCAGCAGCTTAGCGTCTAGCGGATACAGAAAGGAGCAGTTCTTC,CASSLASSGYRKEQFF,TRBJ2-1,TRBV7-2,TRBD2,few
TGTGCCAGCAGCTTGTCCAGGGACACTGAAGCTTTCTTT,CASSLSRDTEAFF,TRBJ1-1,TRBV7-9,NA,few
TGCAGTGCTACCGTGGGGAGCTCCTATAATTCACCCCCCCACTTT,CSATVGSSYNSPPHF,TRBJ1-6,TRBV20-1,NA,NA
TGCAGTGCTAGGCACCGGATGATCTATGGCTACACCTTC,CSARHRMIYGYTF,TRBJ1-2,TRBV20-1,NA,NA
TGTGCCATTACCGACGGGGGGCTGATAGATACGCAGTATTTT,CAITDGGLIDTQYF,TRBJ2-3,TRBV28,NA,few
TGCGCCAGCAGCCAAGATCTAGGCAAATCCTTCAATGGGCAGTTCTTC,CASSQDLGKSFNGQFF,TRBJ2-1,TRBV4-1,NA,NA
TGTGCCAGCAGTTTCGCTACGTTGCAGTACTTC,CASSFATLQYF,TRBJ2-7,TRBV27,NA,NA
TGTGCCAGCAGTTCGATTCCAGGGGGCTTTTCGAACAATGAGCAGTTCTTC,CASSSIPGGFSNNEQFF,TRBJ2-1,TRBV27,TRBD1,NA
TGTGCCAGCAGCTTAGCGACGGGAGAAGAGACCCAGTACTTC,CASSLATGEETQYF,TRBJ2-5,TRBV7-9,NA,NA
TGTGCCAGCAGTGAGCGGGAGGTGTCCTACAATGAGCAGTTCTTC,CASSEREVSYNEQFF,TRBJ2-1,TRBV6-1,TRBD2,once
TGTGCCAGCTCACGAAATTCAGCGGGAGAATCTAGCACAGATACGCAGTATTTT,CASSRNSAGESSTDTQYF,TRBJ2-3,TRBV18,TRBD2,NA
TGTGCCAGCAGTTTAGCGGGTGGAGGGACTGAAGCTTTCTTT,CASSLAGGGTEAFF,TRBJ1-1,TRBV5-1,NA,many
TGTGCCAGCAGCTTTAGAGACAGGGATGGCTACACCTTC,CASSFRDRDGYTF,TRBJ1-2,TRBV7-2,TRBD1,few
TGTGCCAGCAGAGGGCCGGGCGATACGCAGTATTTT,CASRGPGDTQYF,TRBJ2-3,TRBV25-1,NA,NA
TGCGCCAGCATTGTGACAGGGAACACCGGGGAGCTGTTTTTT,CASIVTGNTGELFF,TRBJ2-2,TRBV10-2,NA,NA
TGCAGTGCTAGAGAGGGCGGGGGGAGTTACAATGAGCAGTACTTC,CSAREGGGSYNEQYF,TRBJ2-7,TRBV20-1,TRBD2,NA
TGTGCCAGCAGCTTAGTAATCAGGACAGGGGGCCGGGAGACCCAGTACTTC,CASSLVIRTGGRETQYF,TRBJ2-5,TRBV7-6,TRBD1,NA
TGTGCCAGCAGCTCAGGACAGGCCGGGATTAATTCACCCCTCCACTTT,CASSSGQAGINSPLHF,TRBJ1-6,TRBV7-3,TRBD1,few
TGTGCCAGCAGCTTAGAGTGGCGCTCTTCCTACGAGCAGTACTTC,CASSLEWRSSYEQYF,TRBJ2-7,TRBV7-2,NA,few
TGTGCCAGCAGTTCCTATCGACAGGGTGACTATGGCTACACCTTC,CASSSYRQGDYGYTF,TRBJ1-2,TRBV28,TRBD1,NA
TGTGCCAGCAGCCCAACCGACGGAGACAATGAGCAGTTCTTC,CASSPTDGDNEQFF,TRBJ2-1,TRBV7-9,NA,NA
TGTGCCAGCAGTGGGTCGACAGGGGGCAGTCAGCCCCAGCATTTT,CASSGSTGGSQPQHF,TRBJ1-5,TRBV2,TRBD1,NA
TGCAGTGCTAGACAGGGGCCCTATAGCAATCAGCCCCAGCATTTT,CSARQGPYSNQPQHF,TRBJ1-5,TRBV20-1,NA,NA
TGTGCCAGCAGCTTCAGAGACGGTGCTCCCGAGGGTCAGTTCTTC,CASSFRDGAPEGQFF,TRBJ2-1,TRBV7-2,NA,many